This paragraph reports one T cell receptor beta chain. Its antigen is currently unknown. This sample is drawn from a study of T cell clusters in autoimmune cytopenias. Study details: TRB sequencing had a median about 50,000 reads and about 2,500 distinct clonotypes per sample.

Study-level findings and limits: The T cell clusters came from computational analysis alone and lack functional validation. TRB repertoire shifts in secondary cytopenia and chronic lymphocytic leukemia mostly reflected lymphoma, not autoimmunity.

One tube held mixed TRB-A and TRB-B primer pools for touch-down PCR. TCRdb reanalyzed the multiplex PCR reads and collapses them to one entry per CDR3 protein, without DNA. The sample includes 4,700 or so distinct CDR3 sequences. Each sample's input was about 250 ng genomic DNA, roughly 38,000 genome equivalents. The germline gives CDR1 MNHEY, CDR2 SVGEGT. This CDR3 is 13 amino acids long. The sequence was obtained from a human donor with an autoimmune cytopenia or autoimmune hepatitis (not recorded which). Sequenced sample: peripheral blood. The chain recombines TRBV6-2 or TRBV6-3 with TRBJ2-5; the TRBD1 assignment by TCRdb is unverifiable without DNA. The CDR3 spells CATGRQGQETQYF.